This T cell receptor (beta chain) was retrieved from a study of blood T cell repertoires in COVID-19. At the level of the study: The cDNA or gDNA used as material had been derived from T cells, B-cell-depleted T cells, or PBMCs.

Source study methods: Estimation of nucleated cell counts relied on the amplification of reference gene primers. The protocol was immunoSEQ multiplex PCR, while the TCRdb copy is restricted to in-frame clones and leaves out a portion. Clone size and the V and J calls come from that table; the DNA yielded D and trimming. The sample contains 50,000 to 70,000 clones, roughly 84% of which appear only once. Seattle-derived patients entered the study during active infection and were followed longitudinally. The CDR3 spans 12 residues. Trimming left V 5 bases short and J 2 bases short, with 5 bases between. Germline V gene lookup returns CDR1 SGHTA and CDR2 FQGNSA.

This chain uses TRBV7-2 with TRBJ2-3; D not certain. Sequenced material: peripheral blood. This receptor was obtained from a man older than 75 with COVID-19, enrolled during active disease. Here the CDR3 reads CASSPSTDTQYF. Written as DNA, the CDR3 is TGTGCCAGCAGCCCCTCCACAGATACGCAGTATTTT.